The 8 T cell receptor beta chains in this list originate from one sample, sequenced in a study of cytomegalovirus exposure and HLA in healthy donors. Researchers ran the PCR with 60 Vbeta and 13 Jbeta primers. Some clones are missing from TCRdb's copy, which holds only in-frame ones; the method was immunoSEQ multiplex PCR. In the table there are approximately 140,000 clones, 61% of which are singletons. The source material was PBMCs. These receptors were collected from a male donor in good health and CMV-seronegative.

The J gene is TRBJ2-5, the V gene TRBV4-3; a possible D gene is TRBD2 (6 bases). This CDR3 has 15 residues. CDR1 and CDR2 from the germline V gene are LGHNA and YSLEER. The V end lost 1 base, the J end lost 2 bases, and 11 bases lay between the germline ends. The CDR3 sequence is CASSQGGASQETQYF. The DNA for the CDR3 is TGCGCCAGCAGCCAAGGCGGGGCAAGTCAAGAGACCCAGTACTTC.

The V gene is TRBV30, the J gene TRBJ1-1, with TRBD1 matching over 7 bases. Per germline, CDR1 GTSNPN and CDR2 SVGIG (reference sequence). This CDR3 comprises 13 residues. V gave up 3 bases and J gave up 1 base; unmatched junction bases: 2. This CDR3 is CAWSGTANTEAFF. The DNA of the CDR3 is TGTGCCTGGAGCGGGACAGCGAACACTGAAGCTTTCTTT. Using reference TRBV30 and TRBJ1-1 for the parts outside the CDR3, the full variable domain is SQTIHQWPATLVQPVGSPLSLECTVEGTSNPNLYWYRQAAGRGLQLLFYSVGIGQISSEVPQNLSASRPQDRQFILSSKKLLLSDSGFYLCAWSGTANTEAFFGQGTRLTVV.

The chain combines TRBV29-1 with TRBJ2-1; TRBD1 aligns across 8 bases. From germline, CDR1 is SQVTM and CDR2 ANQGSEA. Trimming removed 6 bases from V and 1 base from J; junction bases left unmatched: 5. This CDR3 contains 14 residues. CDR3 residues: CSVETGASYNEQFF. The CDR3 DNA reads TGCAGCGTCGAGACAGGGGCGTCCTACAATGAGCAGTTCTTC.

CDR3 region: CASSFWGREVTDTQYF. Here the CDR3 DNA reads TGTGCCAGCAGCTTCTGGGGCAGGGAAGTAACAGATACGCAGTATTTT. This sequence joins TRBV13 and TRBJ2-3; a weak D match, TRBD1 (5 bases). Germline V gives CDR1 PRHDT, CDR2 FYEKMQ (reference sequence). The length of the CDR3 is 16 residues. V lost 3 bases to trimming and J lost 3 bases, with 16 bases between them.

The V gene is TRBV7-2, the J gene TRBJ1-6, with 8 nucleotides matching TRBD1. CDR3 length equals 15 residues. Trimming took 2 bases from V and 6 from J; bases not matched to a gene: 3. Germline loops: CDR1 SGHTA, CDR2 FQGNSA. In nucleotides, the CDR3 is TGTGCCAGCAGCTTAAGGACAGGGCGTAATTCACCCCTCCACTTT. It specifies CASSLRTGRNSPLHF. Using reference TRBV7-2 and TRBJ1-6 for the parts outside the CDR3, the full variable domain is GAGVSQSPSNKVTEKGKDVELRCDPISGHTALYWYRQSLGQGLEFLIYFQGNSAPDKSGLPSDRFSAERTGGSVSTLTIQRTQQEDSAVYLCASSLRTGRNSPLHFGNGTRLTVT.

The CDR3 sequence is CASTKSPVVGALLPLHF. As DNA, the CDR3 is TGTGCCAGCACTAAGTCCCCTGTTGTGGGGGCCCTACTACCCCTCCACTTT. The chain links TRBV27 to TRBJ1-6; weak D call: TRBD1 (6 bases). Trimming stripped 7 bases from V and 12 bases from J, with 28 bases between. The CDR3 is 17 residues long. The germline gives CDR1 MNHEY, CDR2 SMNVEV (reference sequence).

The CDR3 DNA follows: TGTGCCAGCAGTAGAGGGGGCAATGGCTACACCTTC. As protein: CASSRGGNGYTF. V usage is TRBV6-5 and J usage is TRBJ1-2; 7 nucleotides align to TRBD1. The CDR3 loop spans 12 amino acids. Germline CDR1 reads MNHEY; CDR2 reads SVGAGI. V shed 5 bases, J shed 6 bases, and the junction held 3 bases outside the gene matches.

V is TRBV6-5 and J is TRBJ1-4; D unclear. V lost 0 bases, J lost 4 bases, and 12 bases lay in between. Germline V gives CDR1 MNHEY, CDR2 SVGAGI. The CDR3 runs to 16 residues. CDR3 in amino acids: CASSYSNARVNEKLFF. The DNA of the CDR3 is TGTGCCAGCAGTTACTCGAACGCGAGGGTTAATGAAAAACTGTTTTTT.